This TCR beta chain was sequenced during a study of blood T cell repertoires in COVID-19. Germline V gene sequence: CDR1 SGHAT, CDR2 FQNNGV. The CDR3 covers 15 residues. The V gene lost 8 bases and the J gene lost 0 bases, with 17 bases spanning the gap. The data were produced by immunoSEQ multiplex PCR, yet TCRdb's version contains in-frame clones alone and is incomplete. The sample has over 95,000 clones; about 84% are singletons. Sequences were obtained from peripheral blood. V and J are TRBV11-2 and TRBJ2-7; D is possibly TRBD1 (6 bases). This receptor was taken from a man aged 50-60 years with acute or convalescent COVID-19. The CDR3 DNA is TGTGCCAGCTCGAACAGGGACCCTAGCTCCTACGAGCAGTACTTC. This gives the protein CASSNRDPSSYEQYF.